This T cell receptor beta chain comes out of a study of glioma-infiltrating T cells after dendritic cell vaccination. Time point in this sample: after dendritic cell vaccination, including at tumor progression/relapse. Isocitrate dehydrogenase mutation was absent in all glioblastoma patients. Between the trimmed V and J ends, which lost 2 bases and 4 bases, there was a span of 8 bases. This CDR3 has 13 residues. Germline V gene sequence: CDR1 MNHEY, CDR2 SVGAGI. The PCR used 60 V beta and 13 J beta primers. Here immunoSEQ multiplex PCR was the method, and the copy in TCRdb shows in-frame clones only, minus some. This repertoire shows 55,000 to 75,000 clones, roughly 80% found once; its top ten account for about 15%.

The clonotype was recovered from a human donor with glioblastoma. This sample comprised blood, obtained after dendritic cell vaccination. This chain links TRBV6-5 with TRBJ1-2; no definite D call. CDR3 bases: TGTGCCAGCAGTTACGAGGGAGGCTATGGCTACACCTTC. It codes for CASSYEGGYGYTF.